This T cell receptor beta chain stems from a study of CD8 T cells in ankylosing spondylitis. Germline V gene lookup returns CDR1 MNHEY and CDR2 SMNVEV (reference sequence). This CDR3 is built from 14 residues. Trimming pared 3 bases from V and 0 bases from J, leaving 5 bases between. Each CDR3 protein gets one entry after TCRdb re-called the 5' RACE reads with MiXCR. This sample carries about 360,000 distinct CDR3 sequences, approximately 22% of them seen once, and the ten largest clones take around 13%. The chain is built from TRBV27 and TRBJ2-2; D uncertain. The sequencing sample was made of blood, either unsorted or a sorted T cell fraction (not recorded which). The clonotype was recovered from a male donor with ankylosing spondylitis or in good health (not recorded which). For the CDR3, the DNA is TGTGCCAGCAGTTTCCTTCCGAACACCGGGGAGCTGTTTTTT. Translation: CASSFLPNTGELFF.